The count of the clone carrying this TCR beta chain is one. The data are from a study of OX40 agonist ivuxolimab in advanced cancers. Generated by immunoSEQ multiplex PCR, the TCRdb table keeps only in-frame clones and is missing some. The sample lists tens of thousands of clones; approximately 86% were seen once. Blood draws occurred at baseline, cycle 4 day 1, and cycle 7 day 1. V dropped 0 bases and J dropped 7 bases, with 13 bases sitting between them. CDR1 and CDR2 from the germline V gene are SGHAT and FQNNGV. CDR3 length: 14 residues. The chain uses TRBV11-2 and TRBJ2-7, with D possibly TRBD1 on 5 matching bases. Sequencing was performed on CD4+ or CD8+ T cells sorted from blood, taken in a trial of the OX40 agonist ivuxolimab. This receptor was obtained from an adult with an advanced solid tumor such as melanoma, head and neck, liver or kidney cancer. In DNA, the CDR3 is TGTGCCAGCAGCTTAGAAAGGGGAAGGACAGAGCAGTACTTC. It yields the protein CASSLERGRTEQYF.